This T cell receptor (beta chain) was retrieved from a study of shared clonotypes between healthy human individuals. In the study overall: Ranging from 18 to 49 in age, donors were two women and a few men.

Naivety among CD8 cells was defined by CD45RO negativity and positive CCR7 selection, thereby excluding terminally differentiated effector memory CD45RA+ cells. Regarding this clone: The antigen is not known.

Assay runs were performed at deep level. Clones were sequenced by immunoSEQ multiplex PCR, and TCRdb holds only the in-frame ones, with some missing. Seen here are about 2,100,000 clones, approximately 94% observed once, and the top ten hold over 1.5%. Findings and limits, study-wide: Large depth notwithstanding, sorted-subset sequencing proved incomplete by rarefaction. Compared with memory subsets, naive subsets generally had larger estimated richness.

The source of this sequence is a man aged 18 to 30 in good health. Some clones in this sample may be carry-over from other donors' samples. The sample taken for sequencing was naive CD8+ T cells from PBMCs.

The CDR3 loop reads CASSPGLAGGPYNEQFF. For the CDR3, the DNA is TGTGCCAGCTCACCCGGACTAGCGGGAGGGCCTTACAATGAGCAGTTCTTC. This chain connects TRBV18 to TRBJ2-1; 15 positions agree with TRBD2. Germline trimming cut 3 bases from V and 4 bases from J; bases unmatched to any gene: 4. Germline lookup yields CDR1 KGHSH and CDR2 LQKENI. The CDR3 sequence is 17 residues long.